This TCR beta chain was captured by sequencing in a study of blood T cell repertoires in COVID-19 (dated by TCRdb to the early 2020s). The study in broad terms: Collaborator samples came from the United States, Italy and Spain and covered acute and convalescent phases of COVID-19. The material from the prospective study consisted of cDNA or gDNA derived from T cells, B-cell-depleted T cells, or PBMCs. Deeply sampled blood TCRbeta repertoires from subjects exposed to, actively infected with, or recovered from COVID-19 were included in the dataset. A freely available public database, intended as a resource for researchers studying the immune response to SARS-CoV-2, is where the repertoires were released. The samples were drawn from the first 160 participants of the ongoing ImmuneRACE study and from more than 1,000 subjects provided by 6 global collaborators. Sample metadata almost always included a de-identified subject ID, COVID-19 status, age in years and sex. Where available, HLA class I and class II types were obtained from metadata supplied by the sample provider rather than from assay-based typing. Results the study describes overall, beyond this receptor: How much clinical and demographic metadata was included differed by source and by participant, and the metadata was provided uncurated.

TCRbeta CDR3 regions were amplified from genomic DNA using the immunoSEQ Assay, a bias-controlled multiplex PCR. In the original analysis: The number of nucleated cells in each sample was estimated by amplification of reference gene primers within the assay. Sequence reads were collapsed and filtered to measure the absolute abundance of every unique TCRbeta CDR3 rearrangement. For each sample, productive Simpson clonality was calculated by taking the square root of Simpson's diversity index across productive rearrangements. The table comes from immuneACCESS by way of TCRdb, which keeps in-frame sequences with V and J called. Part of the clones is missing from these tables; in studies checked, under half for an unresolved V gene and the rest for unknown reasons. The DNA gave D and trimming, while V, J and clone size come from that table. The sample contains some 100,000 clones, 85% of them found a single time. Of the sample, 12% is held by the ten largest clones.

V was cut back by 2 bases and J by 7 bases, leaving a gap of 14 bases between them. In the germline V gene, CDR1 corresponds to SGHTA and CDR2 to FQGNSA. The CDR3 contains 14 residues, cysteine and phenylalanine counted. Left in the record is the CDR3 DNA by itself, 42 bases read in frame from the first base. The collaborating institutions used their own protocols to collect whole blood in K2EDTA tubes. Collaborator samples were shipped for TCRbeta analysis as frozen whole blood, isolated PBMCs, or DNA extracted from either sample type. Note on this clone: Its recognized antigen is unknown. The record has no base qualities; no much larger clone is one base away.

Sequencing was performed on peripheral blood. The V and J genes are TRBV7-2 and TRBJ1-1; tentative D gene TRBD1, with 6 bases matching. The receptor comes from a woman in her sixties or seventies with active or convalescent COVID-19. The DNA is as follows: TGTGCCAGCAGCTTACAACAGGGATCAGGTGAAGCTTTCTTT. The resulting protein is CASSLQQGSGEAFF.